The clone carrying this T cell receptor (beta chain) has only one observation. The record originates from a study of blood T cell repertoires in COVID-19. How the authors handled the data: Quantification of nucleated cells was approximated via reference gene primer amplification. The method was immunoSEQ multiplex PCR; TCRdb's version includes in-frame clones alone and lacks a portion of them. That table gives V, J and clone size, and the DNA gave D and trimming. The sample consists of 50,000 to 60,000 clones, about 81% of them appearing once. Seattle cases were enrolled at active infection and followed longitudinally. This CDR3 has 14 residues. V shed 6 bases and J 2 bases; nucleotides not matched to a gene: 6. Germline V gene data show CDR1 as MNHEY and CDR2 as SMNVEV (reference sequence).

The sequenced sample was peripheral blood. The origin of this receptor is a woman at least 80 years old with COVID-19, enrolled during active disease. V gene TRBV27 combines with J gene TRBJ1-2; 7 nucleotides agree with TRBD1. This CDR3 reads CASSLAGGNYGYTF. In DNA form, the CDR3 reads TGTGCCAGCAGCCTGGCAGGGGGAAACTATGGCTACACCTTC.